The rows below give T cell receptor beta chains drawn from one sample of a study of cytomegalovirus exposure and HLA in healthy donors. Only in-frame clones appear in the TCRdb table, and some are missing; sequencing was by immunoSEQ multiplex PCR. The top ten hold 5% to 7.5% of the sample, which has over 85,000 clones, more than 65% seen once. Input material: PBMCs. These receptors were collected from a young man in good health and CMV-seropositive. CDR3s leave out the opening cysteine and the closing phenylalanine or tryptophan. Size is omitted from some rows. Given values are once, few, many or a class for expanded clones.

j_call v_call clone_size cdr3_aa
TRBJ2-1 TRBV7-2 NA ASSYEVEQF
TRBJ2-1 TRBV9 NA ASSPGQGDDEQF
TRBJ2-5 TRBV12-5 NA ASGPASGYLQETQY
TRBJ2-2 TRBV27 NA ASSPLHPELF
TRBJ2-3 TRBV7-9 NA ASSRTSGGGSTDTQY
TRBJ2-7 TRBV4-2 NA ASSQEPTLAGPAYEQY
TRBJ2-2 TRBV4-3 NA ASSHHLGTGNPNTGELF
TRBJ2-7 TRBV6-1 NA ASPGVGGGWFAQY
TRBJ2-7 TRBV25-1 NA ASSGHHEQY
TRBJ2-6 TRBV11-2 NA ASSKRAVPGANVLT
TRBJ2-1 TRBV6-5 NA ASSGRRGARGEQF
TRBJ2-3 TRBV7-2 NA ASSLYERGGDTQY
TRBJ2-1 TRBV25-1 NA ASRRTLGIQNEQF
TRBJ1-1 TRBV30 NA AGAGLGDWGKEGGTEAF
TRBJ1-6 TRBV5-1 NA ASSQTGNSYNSPLH
TRBJ1-2 TRBV18 NA ASSPPMTGPPYT
TRBJ2-7 TRBV5-1 NA ASSSPGQGEYEQY
TRBJ2-3 TRBV27 NA ASSLLAWYSTDTQY
TRBJ2-7 TRBV10-3 NA AISPGLAGGSSGEQY
TRBJ2-3 TRBV7-9 NA ASSPVGTLTDTQY
TRBJ2-1 TRBV27 NA ASSLESSYNEQF
TRBJ2-3 TRBV5-1 NA ASSLGDTLSTDTQY
TRBJ2-7 TRBV7-9 NA ASRGGMGYEQY
TRBJ1-6 TRBV27 NA ASSLGQGYRSPLH
TRBJ1-2 TRBV19 NA ASSIALDSVYYGYT
TRBJ1-3 TRBV19 few ASSTSLRTGGVGGNTIY
TRBJ2-1 TRBV28 NA ASSLRGGLGEQF
TRBJ2-5 TRBV29-1 few SADRGGQETQY
TRBJ1-2 TRBV6-1 NA ASRSGQAFYGYT
TRBJ2-1 TRBV7-2 NA ASSGAGEFYNEQF
TRBJ1-3 TRBV10-2 NA ASSDLTDGNTIY
TRBJ2-1 TRBV4-2 NA ASSQDYLGDRYNEQF
TRBJ2-3 TRBV7-9 NA SSSPEGDAQY
TRBJ2-1 TRBV2 NA ASSGGLAGGLTYNEQF
TRBJ1-4 TRBV29-1 NA SVVTTTGPGAEKLF
TRBJ1-2 TRBV6-4 NA ASSARGQSYGYT
TRBJ1-5 TRBV7-3 NA ASSLKAGHPQH
NA TRBV5-1 once ASSRPGSYEQY
TRBJ1-5 TRBV5-3 NA ARSLLGQPQH
TRBJ1-2 TRBV6-1 NA ASSEQANYGYT
TRBJ2-7 TRBV19 once ASRISTASYEQY
TRBJ1-6 TRBV25-1 few ASSAPGQGDAPLH
TRBJ2-7 TRBV11-2 NA ASSLGGGTRYEQY
TRBJ1-6 TRBV27 NA ASSFSGFPLH
TRBJ2-7 TRBV19 NA ASSKGVGQSYEQY
TRBJ2-5 TRBV10-1 NA ASSEGTGRTQY
TRBJ2-3 TRBV29-1 NA SVEELRDRATDTQY
TRBJ2-7 TRBV19 NA ASSTRGHEQY
TRBJ2-7 TRBV11-2 NA ASSLDRVGYEQY
TRBJ2-7 TRBV2 NA ASSEIGGQGGYEQY
TRBJ1-4 TRBV4-3 NA ASSQNDRL
TRBJ1-1 TRBV5-1 NA ASSPTGGGNTEAF
TRBJ2-3 TRBV27 NA ASSLISRGDTQY
TRBJ1-3 TRBV14 NA ASSQDQSGNTIY